A single sample gave rise to the 25 T cell receptor beta chains below, sequenced in a study of blood T cell repertoires in COVID-19. Some clones are missing from TCRdb's copy, which holds only in-frame ones; the method was immunoSEQ multiplex PCR. The table lists 200,000 to 300,000 clones, approximately 89% of them singletons. Sequencing used peripheral blood. The source of these receptors is a man in his forties or fifties who had recovered from COVID-19.

The V call is TRBV19, the J call TRBJ1-4, with TRBD1 matching 11 bases. V lost 11 bases and J lost 8; bases outside the gene matches: 4. Germline assignment: CDR1 LNHDA and CDR2 SQIVND (reference sequence). The CDR3 is 12 amino acids. In DNA form, the CDR3 reads TGTGCCGCCGGGACAGGGGGAGAAAAACTGTTTTTT. This sequence encodes CAAGTGGEKLFF.

The genes are TRBV19 and TRBJ2-1; weak D call: TRBD2 (6 bases). Trimming removed 7 bases at V and 6 bases at J, with 19 bases between. This CDR3 is built from 15 residues. The V gene's germline CDR1 is LNHDA and CDR2 SQIVND (reference sequence). The CDR3 bases are TGTGCCAGTATGCCCGGGACTGCGGCAGGCAATGAGCAGTTCTTC. It specifies CASMPGTAAGNEQFF. Drawing the rest from reference TRBV19 and TRBJ2-1, the complete variable domain is DGGITQSPKYLFRKEGQNVTLSCEQNLNHDAMYWYRQDPGQGLRLIYYSQIVNDFQKGDIAEGYSVSREKKESFPLTVTSAQKNPTAFYLCASMPGTAAGNEQFFGPGTRLTVL.

The chain carries TRBV11-2 and TRBJ1-4; D is unclear. V dropped 0 bases and J dropped 2 bases, with 10 bases sitting between them. This CDR3 spans 16 amino acids. CDR1 and CDR2 from the germline V gene are SGHAT and FQNNGV. The CDR3 DNA reads as TGTGCCAGCAGCTTAGAGCGGGGATCGACTAATGAAAAACTGTTTTTT. This encodes CASSLERGSTNEKLFF.

This rearrangement joins TRBV18 to TRBJ1-2, with 7 bases matching TRBD1. The CDR3 runs 16 residues. Trimming at V came to 5 bases and at J to 4 bases, leaving 13 bases not matched to a gene. Germline V gene sequence: CDR1 KGHSH, CDR2 LQKENI. Here the CDR3 DNA reads TGTGCCAGCTCATCCAGTTTGGGACAGCAATCCTATGGCTACACCTTC. Its translation: CASSSSLGQQSYGYTF.

The gene calls are TRBV11-2 and TRBJ2-3; 8 bases match TRBD2. The germline CDR1 and CDR2 sequences are SGHAT and FQNNGV. The CDR3 totals 16 residues. V gave up 4 bases and J gave up 0 bases; unmatched junction bases: 6. The CDR3 DNA is TGTGCCAGCAGCTCCGGGAGGGCCGGTAGCACAGATACGCAGTATTTT. Protein product: CASSSGRAGSTDTQYF. Looking up the rest from reference TRBV11-2 and TRBJ2-3 gives the full variable domain: EAGVAQSPRYKIIEKRQSVAFWCNPISGHATLYWYQQILGQGPKLLIQFQNNGVVDDSQLPKDRFSAERLKGVDSTLKIQPAKLEDSAVYLCASSSGRAGSTDTQYFGPGTRLTVL.

This chain joins TRBV19 and TRBJ2-3, with D tentatively TRBD1 (6 bases). Germline CDR1 is LNHDA and CDR2 is SQIVND (reference sequence). V was trimmed by 8 bases and J by 6 bases, leaving 18 bases between them. CDR3 length equals 14 residues. CDR3: CASDDRATGDTQYF. The DNA of the CDR3 is TGTGCCAGTGATGACCGGGCAACAGGGGATACGCAGTATTTT.

DNA of the CDR3: TGTGCCAGCAGTAATAAACAGGGATTTGGCTATGGCTACACCTTC. Protein: CASSNKQGFGYGYTF. This chain joins TRBV27 and TRBJ1-2; D is perhaps TRBD1 (6 bases). The CDR3 is 15 amino acids. CDR1 and CDR2 from the germline V gene are MNHEY and SMNVEV (reference sequence). The germline V and J ends were trimmed by 5 bases and 4 bases, with 17 bases remaining between them.

The chain uses TRBV2 and TRBJ1-6; the D gene is possibly TRBD1 (5 bases). The CDR3 totals 14 residues. Trimming took off 5 bases at V and 5 bases at J, with 10 bases between the two ends. In germline, CDR1 is SNHLY, CDR2 FYNNEI. DNA of the CDR3: TGTGCCAGCAGTTTATCACAGGATAATTCACCCCTCCACTTT. Its translation: CASSLSQDNSPLHF.

The DNA of the CDR3 is TGTGCCATCAGTGATTACAGGGCAGGGGTTGATAGCAATCAGCCCCAGCATTTT. Its protein is CAISDYRAGVDSNQPQHF. The rearrangement uses TRBV10-3 and TRBJ1-5; D perhaps matches TRBD1 (6 bases). The CDR3 extends over 18 amino acids. V shed 3 bases and J shed 0 bases, with 18 bases lying between them. Germline values: CDR1 ENHRY, CDR2 SYGVKD.

Concerning this clone: Mismatch with germline at one junction end may stem from a read error. The chain carries TRBV27 and TRBJ2-2; 7 positions agree with TRBD1. This CDR3 has 16 amino acids. The germline V gene has CDR1 MNHEY and CDR2 SMNVEV (reference sequence). CDR3 region: CASSLSLGQSYGELFF. The CDR3 DNA is TGTGCCAGCAGTCTATCTCTGGGACAGTCTTACGGGGAGCTGTTTTTT.

The chain joins TRBV18 to TRBJ2-3; D is ambiguous. Trimming left V 2 bases short and J 6 bases short, with 18 bases between. The CDR3 is 16 residues long. The germline CDR1 and CDR2 sequences are KGHSH and LQKENI. The CDR3 loop is CASSPVERSPTDTQYF. The CDR3 DNA reads TGTGCCAGCTCACCAGTGGAGAGGTCCCCCACCGATACGCAGTATTTT. Full variable domain (rest looked up from reference TRBV18 and TRBJ2-3): NAGVMQNPRHLVRRRGQEARLRCSPMKGHSHVYWYRQLPEEGLKFMVYLQKENIIDESGMPKERFSAEFPKEGPSILRIQQVVRGDSAAYFCASSPVERSPTDTQYFGPGTRLTVL.

The V call is TRBV7-2, the J call TRBJ1-1; weak D call: TRBD1 (5 bases). The CDR3 covers 13 residues. V lost 6 bases and J 6 bases, leaving 14 bases between the germline ends. The germline CDR1 and CDR2 sequences are SGHTA and FQGNSA. The chain's CDR3 is CASRPDGGSEAFF. The CDR3 DNA follows: TGTGCCAGCAGGCCCGACGGGGGGTCTGAAGCTTTCTTT.

The chain couples TRBV6-5 to TRBJ2-1; 7 bases are shared with TRBD2. The CDR3 spans 16 residues. CDR1 and CDR2 from the germline V gene are MNHEY and SVGAGI. Trimming removed 4 bases from V and 0 bases from J; junction bases left unmatched: 6. CDR3 in DNA: TGTGCCAGCAGTTCGACCGGGACTAACTCCTACAATGAGCAGTTCTTC. This codes for CASSSTGTNSYNEQFF.

V is TRBV5-1 and J is TRBJ2-1; 9 bases line up with TRBD2. The CDR3 is made up of 17 amino acids. Germline assignment: CDR1 SGHRS and CDR2 YFSETQ. V shed 1 base, J shed 5 bases, and the junction held 10 bases outside the gene matches. DNA for the CDR3: TGCGCCAGCAGCTTGCTAGCGGGGTTGCCCCCCAACAATGAGCAGTTCTTC. This sequence encodes CASSLLAGLPPNNEQFF.

This rearrangement joins TRBV19 to TRBJ2-5, with 10 positions matching TRBD1. The CDR3 length is 14 residues. The V segment lost 4 bases and the J segment 4 bases; nucleotides outside the gene matches: 3. Germline lookup yields CDR1 LNHDA and CDR2 SQIVND (reference sequence). The CDR3 DNA sequence: TGTGCCAGTAGTAGACAGGGGGCGCGAGAGACCCAGTACTTC. Translating it yields CASSRQGARETQYF.

This clone has a handful of counts. The genes are TRBV27 and TRBJ2-3; D remains ambiguous. V was shortened by 3 bases and J by 4 bases, with 5 bases between the two germline ends. This CDR3 region has 12 residues. Germline V gives CDR1 MNHEY, CDR2 SMNVEV (reference sequence). The DNA of the CDR3 is TGTGCCAGCAGTTTTCCAGCAGATACGCAGTATTTT. Amino acid sequence: CASSFPADTQYF.

This chain connects TRBV5-8 to TRBJ1-1; 7 positions agree with TRBD1. The V gene's germline CDR1 is SGHTS and CDR2 YDEGEE. With V trimmed by 0 bases and J by 4 bases, 9 bases remained unmatched. The CDR3 is 16 amino acids. CDR3 nucleotide sequence: TGTGCCAGCAGCTTGGTCCTGGGACAGTCAAGCACTGAAGCTTTCTTT. Translating it yields CASSLVLGQSSTEAFF.

This clone was observed a single time. As DNA, the CDR3 is TGTGCCAGCAGTTTCGTACTGTCCGGGGAGCTGTTTTTT. Its translation: CASSFVLSGELFF. The chain recombines TRBV6-2 or TRBV6-3 with TRBJ2-2, with D hard to call. Germline lookup yields CDR1 MNHEY and CDR2 SVGEGT. The V end was cut by 4 bases, the J end by 6 bases, with 9 bases between. The CDR3 length is 13 residues.

The chain is built from TRBV6-5 and TRBJ2-5; D unclear. Trimming removed 6 bases from V and 5 bases from J, with 10 bases in between. The CDR3 runs to 12 residues. Germline V gene data show CDR1 as MNHEY and CDR2 as SVGAGI. CDR3 sequence (DNA): TGTGCCAGCAGGGATGGAGTGGAGACCCAGTACTTC. The encoded protein is CASRDGVETQYF.

J is TRBJ2-7 and V is TRBV10-2, with no clear D. From germline, CDR1 is WSHSY and CDR2 SAAADI. This CDR3 has 12 amino acids. The V end was cut by 4 bases, the J end by 2 bases, with 6 bases between. CDR3 sequence: CASSGGAYEQYF. The CDR3 DNA is TGCGCCAGCAGTGGCGGAGCCTACGAGCAGTACTTC.

The CDR3, as DNA: TGTGCCAGCAGCCCACGGGACTTCCATTACGAGCAGTACTTC. It is translated as CASSPRDFHYEQYF. The J gene is TRBJ2-7, the V gene TRBV7-8; D is perhaps TRBD2 (6 bases). The CDR3 sequence is 14 residues long. Germline V gene lookup returns CDR1 SGHVS and CDR2 FQNEAQ. V dropped 5 bases and J dropped 4 bases, with 15 bases sitting between them.

This clone was seen only once. The chain recombines TRBV14 with TRBJ1-1; tentatively, D is TRBD1 (5 bases). This CDR3 region has 14 residues. CDR1 and CDR2 from the germline V gene are SGHDN and FVKESK. V lost 1 base and J 1 base, leaving 7 bases between the germline ends. DNA for the CDR3: TGTGCCAGCAGCCAAGCCAGGGCGAACACTGAAGCTTTCTTT. Translating it yields CASSQARANTEAFF.

This chain links TRBV9 with TRBJ2-5, with 7 bases lining up with TRBD1. The CDR3 consists of 15 residues. Germline CDR1 reads SGDLS; CDR2 reads YYNGEE. Trimming at V came to 3 bases and at J to 4 bases, leaving 9 bases not matched to a gene. Here the CDR3 reads CASSAQQGPAETQYF. The CDR3 bases are TGTGCCAGCAGCGCCCAACAGGGGCCTGCAGAGACCCAGTACTTC.

The CDR3 bases are TGTGCCAGCAGCTCGGGACAGGTCCTTCTGGGCGAGCAGTACTTC. It translates to CASSSGQVLLGEQYF. This chain joins TRBV25-1 and TRBJ2-7; TRBD1 matches at 8 bases. The CDR3 contains 15 residues. The V segment lost 6 bases and the J segment 6 bases; nucleotides outside the gene matches: 13. CDR1 is MGHDK and CDR2 is SYGVNS in the germline V gene.

This clone appeared once. This chain links TRBV3-1 (or the pseudogene TRBV3-2) with TRBJ1-6; 9 bases fit TRBD1. CDR1 is LGHDT and CDR2 is YNNKEL in the germline V gene (reference sequence). V gave up 4 bases and J gave up 3 bases; unmatched junction bases: 7. There are 17 residues in the CDR3. The CDR3 is CASSPLPGQGYNSPLHF. The CDR3 bases are TGTGCCAGCAGCCCGCTACCGGGACAGGGCTATAATTCACCCCTCCACTTT.